This TCR beta chain was sequenced during a study of glioma-infiltrating T cells after dendritic cell vaccination. Some clones are missing from TCRdb's copy, which holds only in-frame ones; the method was immunoSEQ multiplex PCR. The sample shows tens of thousands of clones, 86% of them seen only once. The germline gives CDR1 SGHVS, CDR2 FNYEAQ. Trimming removed 11 bases at V and 3 bases at J, with 24 bases between. CDR3 length equals 16 residues. Described time point: after dendritic cell vaccination, including at tumor progression/relapse. This chain connects TRBV7-6 to TRBJ2-3, with a weak D call TRBD1 (6 bases). This specimen was blood, taken after dendritic cell vaccination. This TCR was recovered from a human donor with glioblastoma. CDR3 DNA sequence: TGTGCCGGACCAGCTTGGGGGCGGGCGGAAACAGATACGCAGTATTTT. Its translation: CAGPAWGRAETDTQYF.